Included here is one T cell receptor (beta chain) sequence, with context. Its antigen is still unknown. The CDR3 extends over 15 amino acids. V dropped 2 bases and J dropped 2 bases, with 10 bases sitting between them. CDR1 and CDR2 (germline): KGHSH, LQKENI. Then a second PCR, running about 7 to 11 cycles, was carried out with a sample-barcoded 5' primer and a J-beta primer mix. A template-switch adaptor with 12 random nucleotides tagged each cDNA molecule. TCRdb reprocessed the 5' RACE reads via MiXCR and lists one record per CDR3 protein. The sample includes approximately 490,000 distinct CDR3 sequences, 20% to 30% of them seen just once. The sample belongs to a study of blood T cells in healthy people across ages. Broader study findings: Any changes in expanded clonotypes were possibly confounded, as donor CMV status remained unknown. Observed TCR beta diversity showed a strong correlation with the percentage of naive T cells as measured by flow cytometry.

The data also belong to a second study, concerning T cells of mothers and their children. From that study: Barcodes and 2-4 random nucleotides were added by M1S in the second PCR.

The source is a boy aged 5-17 years in good health. The gene calls are TRBV18 and TRBJ1-5; D remains unclear. The sequenced sample consisted of blood. The chain's CDR3 is CASSPEGRCNQPQHF. The CDR3 coding sequence is TGTGCCAGCTCACCAGAGGGTCGGTGCAATCAGCCCCAGCATTTT.